This T cell receptor (beta chain) stems from a study of a mutant IDH1 vaccine in newly diagnosed glioma. Sample time point: week 35, safety follow-up. Vaccination used 300 ug of mutant IDH1 20-mer peptide per dose, with topical imiquimod. To note about this clone: Its antigen is as yet unknown.

The junction had 9 bases not matched to a gene; V was cut back by 4 bases and J by 0 bases. Germline V CDR1 and CDR2: SGHNT, YYREEE (reference sequence). The CDR3 runs 17 residues. The data were produced by immunoSEQ multiplex PCR, yet TCRdb's version contains in-frame clones alone and is incomplete. This repertoire shows tens of thousands of clones, approximately 77% found once; its top ten account for 15%. V and J are TRBV5-4 and TRBJ1-1; 10 nucleotides match TRBD1. The origin of this receptor is a young man with glioma. Sequenced material: PBMCs, taken from a glioma patient whose treatment included an IDH1 peptide vaccine. The DNA for the CDR3 is TGTGCCAGCAGCACCCCATCGGGACAGGGGATGAACACTGAAGCTTTCTTT. Amino acids: CASSTPSGQGMNTEAFF.